The 30 T cell receptor beta chains in this list originate from one sample, sequenced in a study of blood T cell repertoires in COVID-19. Generated by immunoSEQ multiplex PCR, the TCRdb table keeps only in-frame clones and is missing some. The sample records 65,000 to 95,000 clones, roughly 78% being singletons. Sequenced sample: peripheral blood. Every receptor here comes from a man aged 55 to 70 with COVID-19, enrolled during active disease.

The V gene is TRBV6-5, the J gene TRBJ2-5, with D uncertain. The CDR3 has 10 residues. Germline V lookup: CDR1 MNHEY, CDR2 SVGAGI. Trimming stripped 8 bases from V and 5 bases from J, with 6 bases between. This CDR3 is CASSVETQYF. CDR3 bases: TGTGCCAGCTCCGTCGAGACCCAGTACTTC.

This clone was detected many times. This chain's CDR3 is CASSYTQGGQPQHF. Here the CDR3 DNA reads TGTGCCAGCAGCTATACTCAGGGAGGTCAGCCCCAGCATTTT. The rearrangement joins TRBV27 to TRBJ1-5; D may be TRBD1 (5 bases). V was pared by 6 bases and J by 6 bases, with 15 bases between. This CDR3 comprises 14 residues. CDR1 is MNHEY and CDR2 is SMNVEV in the germline V gene (reference sequence).

The rearrangement uses TRBV9 and TRBJ2-5, with TRBD2 matching over 14 bases. The CDR3 runs 16 residues. Unmatched junction bases numbered 6, after V lost 4 bases and J lost 4 bases. The V gene's germline CDR1 is SGDLS and CDR2 YYNGEE. The CDR3 loop reads CASSLEGLAGVETQYF. CDR3 coding DNA: TGTGCCAGCAGCCTCGAGGGACTAGCGGGAGTAGAGACCCAGTACTTC.

The genes are TRBV6-2 or TRBV6-3 and TRBJ2-3; no reliable D call. CDR3 length: 14 amino acids. Per the germline V gene, CDR1 is MNHEY and CDR2 is SVGEGT. Trimming took off 5 bases at V and 1 base at J, with 10 bases between the two ends. DNA of the CDR3: TGTGCCAGCAGTAGGTACGGAGGCACAGATACGCAGTATTTT. It encodes CASSRYGGTDTQYF.

The J gene is TRBJ2-1, the V gene TRBV12-3 or TRBV12-4; D remains unclear. Trimming stripped 5 bases from V and 9 bases from J, with 14 bases between. This CDR3 contains 13 residues. This chain's CDR3 is CASSPGPSGEQFF. The CDR3 nucleotides are TGTGCCAGCAGTCCCGGCCCCTCGGGTGAGCAGTTCTTC.

The sample holds one count of this clone. This chain connects TRBV29-1 to TRBJ2-2, with D possibly TRBD2 on 5 matching bases. V dropped 0 bases and J dropped 6 bases, with 11 bases sitting between them. There are 14 residues in the CDR3. CDR1 and CDR2 from the germline V gene are SQVTM and ANQGSEA. Written as DNA, the CDR3 is TGCAGCGTTGAAGATAGTAGGCGGGCCGGGGAGCTGTTTTTT. Its translation: CSVEDSRRAGELFF.

This chain links TRBV4-1 with TRBJ1-1; D is uncertain. Germline-derived CDR1 and CDR2 are MGHRA and YSYEKL. The V end lost 1 base, the J end lost 0 bases, and 9 bases lay between the germline ends. This CDR3 spans 15 amino acids. The chain's CDR3 is CASSQAGNMNTEAFF. The CDR3 DNA reads as TGCGCCAGCAGCCAAGCCGGGAATATGAACACTGAAGCTTTCTTT.

This clone was seen more than once but under ten times. The V and J genes are TRBV5-4 and TRBJ1-2, with a weak D call TRBD1 (6 bases). Germline V gives CDR1 SGHNT, CDR2 YYREEE (reference sequence). This CDR3 comprises 11 residues. Trimming pared 4 bases from V and 11 bases from J, leaving 12 bases between. CDR3 coding DNA: TGTGCCAGCAGCCAGACAGGCTTTTACACCTTC. Encoded protein: CASSQTGFYTF.

The chain couples TRBV5-1 to TRBJ1-3, with a weak D call TRBD1 (6 bases). The ends were cut back, 3 bases at V and 4 bases at J, with 11 bases in the middle. The CDR3 has 14 residues. The germline V gene has CDR1 SGHRS and CDR2 YFSETQ. CDR3 in amino acids: CASSSQGSGNTIYF. CDR3 DNA sequence: TGCGCCAGCAGCTCGCAGGGGAGCGGAAACACCATATATTTT.

The chain recombines TRBV6-5 with TRBJ2-5; D unresolved. V gave up 5 bases and J gave up 4 bases, with 11 bases separating them. The CDR3 is 13 residues long. From germline, CDR1 is MNHEY and CDR2 SVGAGI. The CDR3, as DNA: TGTGCCAGCAGTCAGGCCCCCTCAGAGACCCAGTACTTC. It yields the protein CASSQAPSETQYF.

The chain links TRBV5-1 to TRBJ2-1, with TRBD2 matching 11 bases. Germline V lookup: CDR1 SGHRS, CDR2 YFSETQ. The CDR3 is made up of 15 amino acids. The J segment lost 6 bases and the V segment lost 4 bases, leaving 6 bases of the junction unmatched. CDR3 DNA: TGCGCCAGCAGCGAGACTAGCGGGGTAGGCAATGAGCAGTTCTTC. This sequence encodes CASSETSGVGNEQFF.

This chain joins TRBV7-2 and TRBJ2-2, with 11 nucleotides matching TRBD2. CDR1 and CDR2 (germline): SGHTA, FQGNSA. The CDR3 sequence is 18 residues long. V was pared by 3 bases and J by 5 bases, with 11 bases of the junction left unmatched. CDR3 sequence (DNA): TGTGCCAGCAGCTTCGCACAACTAGCGGGAGTCAATACCGGGGAGCTGTTTTTT. It specifies CASSFAQLAGVNTGELFF. The full variable domain, its missing parts supplied by reference TRBV7-2 and TRBJ2-2, is GAGVSQSPSNKVTEKGKDVELRCDPISGHTALYWYRQSLGQGLEFLIYFQGNSAPDKSGLPSDRFSAERTGGSVSTLTIQRTQQEDSAVYLCASSFAQLAGVNTGELFFGEGSRLTVL.

CDR3 nucleotide sequence: TGTGCCAGCAGTGCTAGTACAGGGTTACCCTACGAGCAGTACTTC. This gives the protein CASSASTGLPYEQYF. The chain employs TRBV2 and TRBJ2-7, with a possible D match to TRBD1 (6 bases). The CDR3 has 15 amino acids. CDR1 and CDR2 from the germline V gene are SNHLY and FYNNEI. Trimming stripped 4 bases from V and 2 bases from J, with 15 bases between.

The chain has TRBV4-3 and TRBJ2-2; the D gene is possibly TRBD1 (6 bases). CDR1 LGHNA and CDR2 YSLEER come from the germline V gene. The V gene lost 5 bases and the J gene lost 1 base, with 14 bases spanning the gap. The CDR3 runs to 16 residues. The CDR3 coding sequence is TGCGCCAGCAGCTACACCGGGACAAAGAACACCGGGGAGCTGTTTTTT. It codes for CASSYTGTKNTGELFF.

V and J are TRBV7-2 and TRBJ2-1; 7 bases fit TRBD2. Per the germline V gene, CDR1 is SGHTA and CDR2 is FQGNSA. Trimming removed 1 base from V and 3 bases from J; junction bases left unmatched: 6. The CDR3 totals 16 residues. The CDR3 DNA reads TGTGCCAGCAGCTTAGGTCGGGCGGGGGTCTACAATGAGCAGTTCTTC. Its protein is CASSLGRAGVYNEQFF.

V usage is TRBV7-3 and J usage is TRBJ1-1, with D tentatively TRBD1 (6 bases). Germline CDR1 reads SGHTA; CDR2 reads FQGTGA. The V and J ends lost 1 base and 2 bases respectively, with 17 bases between them. This CDR3 region has 17 residues. CDR3 sequence: CASSLRPRWDTNTEAFF. DNA of the CDR3: TGTGCCAGCAGCTTAAGGCCCCGTTGGGACACAAACACTGAAGCTTTCTTT.

In its sample, this clone was seen once. The V and J genes are TRBV5-6 and TRBJ2-4; 8 bases agree with TRBD1. After removal of 7 bases from V and 5 bases from J, the junction contained 5 bases not matched to a gene. CDR1 and CDR2 from the germline V gene are SGHDT and YYEEEE. This CDR3 has 13 amino acids. CDR3 protein: CASVDRAQNIQYF. CDR3 in DNA: TGTGCCAGCGTGGACAGGGCCCAAAACATTCAGTACTTC.

The rearrangement joins TRBV13 to TRBJ1-2; 7 nucleotides match TRBD1. V trimming: 5 bases; J trimming: 6 bases; junction bases outside the gene matches: 9. The CDR3 sequence is 14 residues long. From germline, CDR1 is PRHDT and CDR2 FYEKMQ (reference sequence). Written as DNA, the CDR3 is TGTGCCAGCAGCGAAAAGGGGGCCCCGGATGGCTACACCTTC. It specifies CASSEKGAPDGYTF.

The CDR3 nucleotides read TGCGCCAGCAGCCGCCGACAGGGGGCGCCGATTGGCACCGGGGAGCTGTTTTTT. This sequence encodes CASSRRQGAPIGTGELFF. The chain uses TRBV4-3 and TRBJ2-2; 10 bases agree with TRBD1. The ends lost 4 bases at V and 4 bases at J; junction bases unmatched: 12. Germline V gene data show CDR1 as LGHNA and CDR2 as YSLEER. The CDR3 sequence is 18 residues long.

The chain is built from TRBV27 and TRBJ1-5; a possible D gene is TRBD1 (6 bases). The germline V gene encodes CDR1 MNHEY and CDR2 SMNVEV (reference sequence). The length of the CDR3 is 15 residues. Trimming removed 3 bases at V and 4 bases at J, with 13 bases between. The CDR3: CASSLSQGPNQPQHF. CDR3 DNA: TGTGCCAGCAGTTTGTCACAGGGTCCAAATCAGCCCCAGCATTTT.

The chain links TRBV3-1 (or the pseudogene TRBV3-2) to TRBJ2-7; 8 bases align to TRBD2. CDR3 length equals 16 residues. Germline V gives CDR1 LGHDT, CDR2 YNNKEL (reference sequence). The V gene end was trimmed by 1 base and the J gene end by 3 bases; junction bases not matched to a gene: 8. The CDR3 sequence is CASSQGTSGRGYEQYF. CDR3 coding DNA: TGTGCCAGCAGCCAAGGGACCAGCGGGAGAGGCTACGAGCAGTACTTC.

This CDR3 reads CASSPRTVNTEAFF. The DNA for the CDR3 is TGTGCCAGCAGCCCCCGGACAGTGAACACTGAAGCTTTCTTT. The chain has TRBV7-2 and TRBJ1-1, with a tentative D call TRBD1 (6 bases). The germline gives CDR1 SGHTA, CDR2 FQGNSA. The CDR3 consists of 14 residues. Trimming pared 5 bases from V and 0 bases from J, leaving 10 bases between.

The chain employs TRBV5-6 and TRBJ1-1; 8 nucleotides match TRBD1. The ends lost 3 bases at V and 2 bases at J; junction bases unmatched: 3. The CDR3 extends over 14 amino acids. Germline values: CDR1 SGHDT, CDR2 YYEEEE. DNA for the CDR3: TGTGCCAGCAGCTGGGGACAGGCTAACACTGAAGCTTTCTTT. Translating gives CASSWGQANTEAFF. The full variable domain, in which reference TRBV5-6 and TRBJ1-1 provide the parts outside the CDR3, is DAGVTQSPTHLIKTRGQQVTLRCSPKSGHDTVSWYQQALGQGPQFIFQYYEEEERQRGNFPDRFSGHQFPNYSSELNVNALLLGDSALYLCASSWGQANTEAFFGQGTRLTVV.

J is TRBJ2-7 and V is TRBV6-5, with TRBD1 matching 7 bases. Germline CDR1 MNHEY, CDR2 SVGAGI. The CDR3 extends over 12 amino acids. The ends lost 10 bases at V and 3 bases at J; junction bases unmatched: 6. The CDR3 region is CATQTGLYEQYF. The CDR3 region has the DNA TGTGCCACCCAGACAGGGCTCTACGAGCAGTACTTC.

This clone was seen more than once but under ten times. The chain joins TRBV19 to TRBJ1-6; TRBD1 might be the D (6 bases). Germline V gene lookup returns CDR1 LNHDA and CDR2 SQIVND (reference sequence). V lost 3 bases, J lost 6 bases, and 9 bases lay in between. This CDR3 has 14 residues. Here the CDR3 DNA reads TGTGCCAGTAGTATCAGGGGAGCTAATTCACCCCTCCACTTT. This translates into CASSIRGANSPLHF.

This chain uses TRBV7-3 with TRBJ1-6, with 7 bases identical to TRBD1. The CDR3 consists of 15 residues. The V and J ends lost 4 bases and 5 bases, in that order; junction bases with no gene match: 5. The germline CDR1 and CDR2 sequences are SGHTA and FQGTGA. The CDR3 spells CASSSRQGHNSPLHF. The CDR3 nucleotides are TGTGCCAGCAGCTCACGACAGGGTCATAATTCACCCCTCCACTTT.

The chain joins TRBV6-5 to TRBJ2-7, with 7 bases that match TRBD1. V shed 5 bases and J 3 bases; nucleotides not matched to a gene: 4. The CDR3 runs 13 residues. Germline CDR1 MNHEY, CDR2 SVGAGI. CDR3 DNA: TGTGCCAGCAGTACAGGGGCAGACTACGAGCAGTACTTC. Protein sequence: CASSTGADYEQYF.

V gene TRBV12-3 or TRBV12-4 combines with J gene TRBJ1-5; D not resolved. The CDR3 totals 13 residues. V was cut by 5 bases and J by 9 bases, with 14 bases left in between. The CDR3 DNA reads as TGTGCCAGCAGTGCAGCGTCCATCGCGCCCCAGCATTTT. Amino acid sequence: CASSAASIAPQHF.

Here the CDR3 DNA reads TGTGCCAGTAGTATATCCCAGACAAATCCTCTCTATGGCTACACCTTC. The encoded protein is CASSISQTNPLYGYTF. The rearrangement links TRBV19 to TRBJ1-2; no firm D call. The CDR3 spans 16 residues. V was trimmed by 2 bases and J by 4 bases, leaving 17 bases between them. Germline V gene data show CDR1 as LNHDA and CDR2 as SQIVND (reference sequence).

This chain uses TRBV13 with TRBJ2-7; TRBD1 matches 7 bases. V lost 0 bases to trimming and J lost 2 bases; unmatched junction nucleotides: 7. This CDR3 comprises 16 residues. The V gene's germline CDR1 is PRHDT and CDR2 FYEKMQ (reference sequence). The CDR3 here is CASSLGRLGTAYEQYF. The CDR3 nucleotides read TGTGCCAGCAGCTTAGGGCGCCTCGGGACAGCCTACGAGCAGTACTTC.